This TCR delta chain originates from a study of Vδ1+ human thymocytes. Study-wide results and caveats: Thymic TRG and TRD repertoires appeared highly polyclonal, with Gaussian CDR3 length distributions.

The CDR3 is 14 residues long. The germline gives CDR1 TSWWSYY, CDR2 QGS. J gave up 11 bases and V 2 bases, and 6 bases lay outside the gene matches. This clone has just a few counts. The antigen is not known. Sequences come from RNA converted to cDNA by reverse transcription. Pooled V-gene forward primers with one constant-region reverse primer generated the CDR3 amplicons by multiplex PCR. TCRdb reprocessed the multiplex PCR reads through CATT. The profile shows tens of thousands of delta-chain clones, around 15% of them singletons. V usage is TRDV1 and J usage is TRDJ1; 12 nucleotides agree with TRDD3. This TCR came from a boy in the first two years of life who had congenital heart surgery. Sequencing was done on a sample of Vdelta1+ gamma-delta thymocytes from the thymus. Subset indicated: FACS-sorted CD3+ TCRalphabeta- TCRVdelta1+ TCRVdelta2- thymocytes. The CDR3 DNA sequence: TGTGCTCTTGGGGAAATTACTGGGGGATACCGGCTCATCTTT. This sequence encodes CALGEITGGYRLIF.